This T cell receptor (beta chain) appears in the sequencing data of a study of blood T cell repertoires in COVID-19 (TCRdb year 2020). General notes on the study: Samples covering the acute and convalescent phases of COVID-19 were provided by collaborators in the United States, Italy and Spain. The material from the prospective study consisted of cDNA or gDNA derived from T cells, B-cell-depleted T cells, or PBMCs. The dataset comprised deeply sampled blood TCRbeta repertoires from subjects exposed to, actively infected with, or recovered from COVID-19. A freely available public database, intended as a resource for researchers studying the immune response to SARS-CoV-2, is where the repertoires were released. Samples came from the ongoing ImmuneRACE study (first 160 participants) plus 1,254 subjects from 6 global collaborators. Sample metadata almost always included a de-identified subject ID, COVID-19 status, age in years and sex. Where available, HLA class I and class II types were obtained from metadata supplied by the sample provider rather than from assay-based typing. General findings and caveats noted by the study authors: The amount of clinical and demographic metadata varied by source and participant and was provided uncurated.

Collaborating institutions collected whole blood in K2EDTA tubes following their own protocols. For TCRbeta analysis, collaborator samples were shipped as frozen whole blood, as isolated PBMCs, or as DNA extracted from either sample type. From its cysteine to its phenylalanine, the CDR3 spans 14 amino acids. This entry keeps only the CDR3 DNA: 42 bases, framed from base 1. The germline V gene (reference sequence) provides CDR1 MNHEY and CDR2 SMNVEV. V gives up 3 bases and J gives up 2 bases, and the segment between their germline ends measures 11 bases. TCRbeta CDR3 regions were amplified from genomic DNA using the immunoSEQ Assay, a bias-controlled multiplex PCR. The original pipeline was this. Within the assay, amplification of reference gene primers was used to estimate how many nucleated cells each sample contained. Sequence reads were collapsed and filtered to measure the absolute abundance of every unique TCRbeta CDR3 rearrangement. For each sample, productive Simpson clonality was calculated as the square root of Simpson's diversity index across productive rearrangements. TCRdb carries this immuneACCESS record with in-frame sequences only. Its versions omit some clonotypes, under half of them owing to an unresolved V gene in the studies checked, with the rest unexplained. V, J and clone size were drawn from that table, and D and trimming were deduced from the DNA. Counted in this sample were about 240,000 clones; around 84% of them appeared once. The ten largest clones add up to approximately 6.8% of the sample.

Turning to this clone: Its antigen is currently not known. Base-call qualities are not available, and no considerably larger clone is one nucleotide away.

This sequence originates from a woman aged 70-85 years with active or convalescent COVID-19. This chain joins TRBV27 to TRBJ2-7; tentative D gene TRBD1, with 7 bases matching. Sequencing was carried out using peripheral blood. This receptor has the CDR3 CASSFQGGPYEQYF. The nucleotides are TGTGCCAGCAGTTTCCAGGGGGGCCCCTACGAGCAGTACTTC.